Presented here are 15 T cell receptor beta chains from one specimen sequenced in a study of post-analysis software for immune sequencing data. Whole-study findings and limits: In patients, roughly 5 TRBV segments were more frequent than in controls, with TRBV5-6, TRBV5-1 and TRBV20-1 among them.

No antigen has been identified for these receptors. The library was made from cDNA and included unique molecular identifiers. Using its own MiXCR run on the PCR reads, TCRdb lists one record per CDR3 protein. The table records 450,000 to 700,000 distinct CDR3 sequences, 44% of them present only once. Sequenced material: blood. The receptors were sampled from a girl aged 10 to 17 with multiple sclerosis.

The rearrangement links TRBV12-3 or TRBV12-4 to TRBJ2-3, with 7 nucleotides matching TRBD2. There are 15 residues in the CDR3. V trimming: 4 bases; J trimming: 0 bases; junction bases outside the gene matches: 4. The CDR3 coding sequence is TGTGCCAGCAGTTCTCTAGCGGTTAGCACAGATACGCAGTATTTT. Its protein product is CASSSLAVSTDTQYF.

DNA for the CDR3: TGTGCCAGCAGCTTCAAGACTGAAGCTTTCTTT. Residues: CASSFKTEAFF. The chain has TRBV7-2 and TRBJ1-1, with D uncertain. Deletions cut 3 bases from V and 5 bases from J, with 4 bases between. The CDR3 spans 11 residues. Looked up from germline, CDR1 is SGHTA and CDR2 is FQGNSA.

This clonotype turned up a few times. The V gene is TRBV3-1, the J gene TRBJ2-4; the match to TRBD2 covers 8 bases. The germline CDR1 and CDR2 sequences are LGHDT and YNNKEL (reference sequence). CDR3 length equals 15 residues. Trimming took 1 base from V and 6 from J; bases not matched to a gene: 5. The chain's CDR3 is CASSQAAGDSNIQYF. In nucleotides, the CDR3 is TGTGCCAGCAGCCAAGCAGCGGGGGATTCAAACATTCAGTACTTC.

This clonotype was seen a few times. CDR3 sequence: CASSETGEHEQFF. The CDR3 region has the DNA TGCGCCAGCAGCGAAACGGGAGAGCATGAGCAGTTCTTC. The chain joins TRBV5-1 to TRBJ2-1; TRBD2 is a possible D gene (6 bases). Germline CDR1 SGHRS, CDR2 YFSETQ. This CDR3 region has 13 residues. Trimming removed 4 bases at V and 8 bases at J, with 13 bases between.

This clonotype was seen a handful of times. The gene calls are TRBV20-1 and TRBJ2-3; D is uncertain. CDR1 and CDR2 from the germline V gene are DFQATT and SNEGSKA (reference sequence). V was pared by 8 bases and J by 4 bases, with 7 bases between. The CDR3 extends over 10 amino acids. This CDR3 reads CSPQSDTQYF. CDR3 coding DNA: TGCAGTCCACAATCAGATACGCAGTATTTT.

This clonotype has a count of ten or more. The chain combines TRBV6-5 with TRBJ2-7; tentative D call: TRBD1 (6 bases). Trimming shortened V by 6 bases and J by 7 bases, and 25 bases separated the two germline ends. This CDR3 has 16 residues. From germline, CDR1 is MNHEY and CDR2 SVGAGI. CDR3 bases: TGTGCCAGCAGCCTAGATCCCGAACAGGGATTCTGGGAGCAGTACTTC. This encodes CASSLDPEQGFWEQYF.

The CDR3 region is CASSYRTGGEAFF. CDR3 DNA sequence: TGTGCCAGCAGCTACCGGACAGGGGGTGAAGCTTTCTTT. The J gene is TRBJ1-1, the V gene TRBV7-9, with 10 positions matching TRBD1. The CDR3 totals 13 residues. Per germline, CDR1 SEHNR and CDR2 FQNEAQ (reference sequence). After removal of 4 bases from V and 7 bases from J, the junction contained 3 bases not matched to a gene.

This clonotype was seen only a few times. V gene TRBV20-1 combines with J gene TRBJ2-3; 8 bases are a match to TRBD1. This CDR3 spans 14 amino acids. J lost 4 bases, V lost 3 bases, and 6 bases had no gene match. The germline CDR1 and CDR2 sequences are DFQATT and SNEGSKA (reference sequence). Written as DNA, the CDR3 is TGCAGTGCTAGCCAGGGGGCGAGCTCAGATACGCAGTATTTT. It encodes CSASQGASSDTQYF.

This chain uses TRBV4-2 with TRBJ1-1; no firm D call. The CDR3 covers 15 residues. Trimming cost V 3 bases and J 0 bases, with 11 bases left between them. Looked up from germline, CDR1 is LGHNA and CDR2 is YNFKEQ. CDR3 loop: CASSHSGWVNTEAFF. DNA for the CDR3: TGTGCCAGCAGCCACTCCGGGTGGGTGAACACTGAAGCTTTCTTT.

This clonotype was seen a handful of times. The gene calls are TRBV29-1 and TRBJ2-1, with D possibly matching TRBD1 (5 bases). Trimming shortened V by 2 bases and J by 7 bases, and 6 bases separated the two germline ends. Germline V gives CDR1 SQVTM, CDR2 ANQGSEA. This CDR3 region has 11 residues. This chain's CDR3 is CSVEKGNEQFF. CDR3 DNA sequence: TGCAGCGTTGAAAAGGGGAATGAGCAGTTCTTC.

This clonotype appeared a few times. The chain has TRBV29-1 and TRBJ1-2; weak D call: TRBD1 (5 bases). V lost 3 bases, J lost 6 bases, and 17 bases lay in between. This CDR3 has 14 amino acids. The germline V gene encodes CDR1 SQVTM and CDR2 ANQGSEA. The CDR3 spells CSVESKGQGNGYTF. The CDR3 DNA reads as TGCAGCGTTGAGTCAAAGGGCCAGGGTAATGGCTACACCTTC.

This rearrangement joins TRBV20-1 to TRBJ2-7, with 9 bases matching TRBD1. The V and J ends lost 3 bases and 7 bases, in that order; junction bases with no gene match: 7. The germline V gene encodes CDR1 DFQATT and CDR2 SNEGSKA (reference sequence). This CDR3 has 13 amino acids. This CDR3 reads CSASLGQGGEQYF. The CDR3 DNA sequence: TGCAGTGCTAGTCTGGGACAGGGCGGGGAGCAGTACTTC.

The chain recombines TRBV3-1 with TRBJ2-7, with TRBD2 as a possible D gene (5 bases). This CDR3 contains 15 residues. Germline values: CDR1 LGHDT, CDR2 YNNKEL (reference sequence). Trimming stripped 4 bases from V and 2 bases from J, with 15 bases between. The chain's CDR3 is CASSPRPGMTYEQYF. CDR3 nucleotides: TGTGCCAGCAGCCCAAGACCCGGGATGACCTACGAGCAGTACTTC.

The rearrangement links TRBV7-2 to TRBJ2-1, with 8 bases aligning to TRBD1. J gave up 0 bases and V 6 bases, and 4 bases lay outside the gene matches. Germline loops: CDR1 SGHTA, CDR2 FQGNSA. This CDR3 has 15 amino acids. The CDR3 is CASRLDRGSYNEQFF. The CDR3 coding sequence is TGTGCCAGCAGGCTAGACAGGGGCTCCTACAATGAGCAGTTCTTC.

V is TRBV12-3 or TRBV12-4 and J is TRBJ2-2, with 12 positions matching TRBD2. The CDR3 totals 16 residues. Germline trimming cut 6 bases from V and 4 bases from J; bases unmatched to any gene: 6. CDR3 in amino acids: CASSLTSGGFTGELFF. The CDR3 nucleotides read TGTGCCAGCAGCCTGACTAGCGGGGGATTCACCGGGGAGCTGTTTTTT.